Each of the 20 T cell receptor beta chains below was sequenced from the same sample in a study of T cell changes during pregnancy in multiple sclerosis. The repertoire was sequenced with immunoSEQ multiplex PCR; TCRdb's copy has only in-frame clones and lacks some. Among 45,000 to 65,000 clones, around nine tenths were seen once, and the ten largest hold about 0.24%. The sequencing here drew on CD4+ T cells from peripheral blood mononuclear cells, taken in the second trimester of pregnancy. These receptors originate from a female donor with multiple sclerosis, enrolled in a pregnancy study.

This CDR3 is CSVQGTSGGRYNEQFF. CDR3 coding DNA: TGCAGCGTGCAAGGGACTAGCGGGGGACGCTACAATGAGCAGTTCTTC. The chain has TRBV29-1 and TRBJ2-1; TRBD2 agrees at 14 bases. The germline gives CDR1 SQVTM, CDR2 ANQGSEA. The CDR3 length is 16 residues. The ends lost 6 bases at V and 3 bases at J; junction bases unmatched: 7.

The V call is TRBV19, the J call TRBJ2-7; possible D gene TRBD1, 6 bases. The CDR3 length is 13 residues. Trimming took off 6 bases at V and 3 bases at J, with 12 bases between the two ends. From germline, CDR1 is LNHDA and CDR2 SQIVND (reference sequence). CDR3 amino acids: CASRVTGSYEQYF. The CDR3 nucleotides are TGTGCCAGTAGAGTTACAGGGAGCTACGAGCAGTACTTC.

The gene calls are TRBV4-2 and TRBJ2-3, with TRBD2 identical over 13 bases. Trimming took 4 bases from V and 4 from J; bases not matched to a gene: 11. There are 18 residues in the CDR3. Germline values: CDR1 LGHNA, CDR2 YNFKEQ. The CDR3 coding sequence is TGTGCCAGCAGCCTCCGGACTAGCGGGAGAGGCAGTTCAGATACGCAGTATTTT. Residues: CASSLRTSGRGSSDTQYF.

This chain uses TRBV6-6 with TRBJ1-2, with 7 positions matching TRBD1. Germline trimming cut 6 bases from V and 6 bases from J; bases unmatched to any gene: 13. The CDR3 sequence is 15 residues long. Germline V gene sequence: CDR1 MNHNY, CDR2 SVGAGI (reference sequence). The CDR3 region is CASSKTGAVVHGYTF. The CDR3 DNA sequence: TGTGCCAGCAGCAAAACAGGGGCAGTGGTACATGGCTACACCTTC.

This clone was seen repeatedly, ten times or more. This chain's CDR3 is CASSYSAGTGTYEQYF. CDR3 DNA sequence: TGTGCCAGCAGTTACTCGGCCGGGACAGGGACCTACGAGCAGTACTTC. The chain links TRBV6-5 to TRBJ2-7; 9 bases are a match to TRBD1. Germline CDR1 MNHEY, CDR2 SVGAGI. With V trimmed by 0 bases and J by 2 bases, 5 bases remained unmatched. The CDR3 runs 16 residues.

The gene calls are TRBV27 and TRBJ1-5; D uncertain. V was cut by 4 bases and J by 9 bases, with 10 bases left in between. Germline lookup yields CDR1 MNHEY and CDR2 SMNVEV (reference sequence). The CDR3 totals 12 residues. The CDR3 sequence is CASSSVSGPQHF. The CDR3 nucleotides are TGTGCCAGCAGTTCCGTCTCGGGGCCCCAGCATTTT.

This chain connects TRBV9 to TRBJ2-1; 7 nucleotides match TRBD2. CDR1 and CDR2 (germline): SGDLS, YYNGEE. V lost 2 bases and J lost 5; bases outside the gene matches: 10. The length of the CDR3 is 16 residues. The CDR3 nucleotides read TGTGCCAGCAGCGTCCTGGGCGGGGGAAGGCACAATGAGCAGTTCTTC. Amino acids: CASSVLGGGRHNEQFF.

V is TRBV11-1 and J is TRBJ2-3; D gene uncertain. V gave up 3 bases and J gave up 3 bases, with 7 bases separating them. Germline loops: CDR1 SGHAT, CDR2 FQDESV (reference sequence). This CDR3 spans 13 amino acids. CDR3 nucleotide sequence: TGTGCCAGCAGCTTTATCTATACAGATACGCAGTATTTT. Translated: CASSFIYTDTQYF.

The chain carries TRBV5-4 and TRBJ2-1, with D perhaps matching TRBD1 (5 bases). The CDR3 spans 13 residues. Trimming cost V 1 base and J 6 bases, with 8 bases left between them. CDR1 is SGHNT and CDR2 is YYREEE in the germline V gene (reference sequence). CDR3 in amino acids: CASSLWQGNEQFF. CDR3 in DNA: TGTGCCAGCAGCTTGTGGCAGGGCAATGAGCAGTTCTTC.

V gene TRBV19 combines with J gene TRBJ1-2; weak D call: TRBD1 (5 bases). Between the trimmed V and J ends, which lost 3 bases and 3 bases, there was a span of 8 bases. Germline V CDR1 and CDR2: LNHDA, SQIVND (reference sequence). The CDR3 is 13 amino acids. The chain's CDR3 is CASSIGGDYGYTF. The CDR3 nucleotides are TGTGCCAGTAGTATTGGAGGGGACTATGGCTACACCTTC.

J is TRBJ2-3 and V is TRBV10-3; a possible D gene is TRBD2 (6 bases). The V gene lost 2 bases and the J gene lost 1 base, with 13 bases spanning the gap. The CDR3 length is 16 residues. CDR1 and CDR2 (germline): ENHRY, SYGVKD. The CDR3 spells CAISETPGLRTDTQYF. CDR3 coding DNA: TGTGCCATCAGTGAGACGCCGGGACTTCGCACAGATACGCAGTATTTT.

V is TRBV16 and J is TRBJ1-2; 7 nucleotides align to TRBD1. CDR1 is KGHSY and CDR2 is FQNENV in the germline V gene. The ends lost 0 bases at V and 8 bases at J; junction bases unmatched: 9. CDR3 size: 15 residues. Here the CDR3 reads CASSQSRQGVEGYTF. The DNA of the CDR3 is TGTGCCAGCAGCCAATCGAGACAGGGAGTAGAGGGCTACACCTTC.

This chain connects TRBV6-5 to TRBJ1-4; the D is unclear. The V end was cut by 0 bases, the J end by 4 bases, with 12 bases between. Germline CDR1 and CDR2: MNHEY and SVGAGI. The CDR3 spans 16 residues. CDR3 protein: CASSYSTRLGNEKLFF. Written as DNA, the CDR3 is TGTGCCAGCAGTTACTCGACTCGCCTGGGTAATGAAAAACTGTTTTTT.

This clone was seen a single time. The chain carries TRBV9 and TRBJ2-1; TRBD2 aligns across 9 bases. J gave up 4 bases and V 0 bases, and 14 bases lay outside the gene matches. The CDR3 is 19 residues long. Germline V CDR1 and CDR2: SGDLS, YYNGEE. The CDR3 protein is CASSVGGGAIGGAYNEQFF. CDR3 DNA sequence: TGTGCCAGCAGCGTAGGCGGGGGGGCGATCGGGGGAGCTTACAATGAGCAGTTCTTC.

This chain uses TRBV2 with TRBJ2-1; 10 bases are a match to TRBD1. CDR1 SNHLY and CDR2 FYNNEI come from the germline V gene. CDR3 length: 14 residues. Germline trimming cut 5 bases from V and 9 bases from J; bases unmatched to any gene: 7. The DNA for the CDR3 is TGTGCCAGCAGTTCGATGACAGGGGGCGGTGAGCAGTTCTTC. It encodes CASSSMTGGGEQFF.

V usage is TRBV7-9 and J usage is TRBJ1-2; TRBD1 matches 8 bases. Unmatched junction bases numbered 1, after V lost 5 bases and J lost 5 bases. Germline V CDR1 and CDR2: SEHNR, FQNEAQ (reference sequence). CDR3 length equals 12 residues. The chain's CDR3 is CASSGQGYGYTF. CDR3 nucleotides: TGTGCCAGCAGCGGACAGGGATATGGCTACACCTTC.

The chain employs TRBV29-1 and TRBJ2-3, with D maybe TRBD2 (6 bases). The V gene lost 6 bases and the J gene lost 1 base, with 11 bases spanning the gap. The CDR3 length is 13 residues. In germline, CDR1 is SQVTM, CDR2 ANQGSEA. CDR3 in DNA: TGCAGCGTCCGGACTACCGGCACAGATACGCAGTATTTT. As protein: CSVRTTGTDTQYF.

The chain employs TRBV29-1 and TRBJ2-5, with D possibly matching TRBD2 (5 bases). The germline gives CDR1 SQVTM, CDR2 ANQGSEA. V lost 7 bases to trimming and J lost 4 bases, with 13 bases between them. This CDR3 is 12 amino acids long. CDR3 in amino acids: CSAIEGGETQYF. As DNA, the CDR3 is TGCAGCGCCATCGAGGGTGGAGAGACCCAGTACTTC.

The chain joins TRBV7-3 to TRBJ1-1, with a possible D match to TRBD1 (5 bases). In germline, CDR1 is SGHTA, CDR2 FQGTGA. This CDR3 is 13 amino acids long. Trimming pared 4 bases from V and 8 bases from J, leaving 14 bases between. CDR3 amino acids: CASSSRRGPEAFF. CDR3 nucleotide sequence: TGTGCCAGCAGCTCCCGGAGGGGCCCCGAAGCTTTCTTT.

CDR3 in DNA: TGTGCCAGCAGGGGGCCGAACACTGAAGCTTTCTTT. Its translation is CASRGPNTEAFF. The chain uses TRBV25-1 and TRBJ1-1, with TRBD1 as a possible D gene (5 bases). There are 12 residues in the CDR3. Trimming pared 6 bases from V and 1 base from J, leaving 6 bases between. In germline, CDR1 is MGHDK, CDR2 SYGVNS.